Listed here is a single T cell receptor beta chain. The antigen remains unidentified. J gave up 0 bases and V 4 bases, and 6 bases lay outside the gene matches. This CDR3 contains 15 residues. Germline loops: CDR1 SGHRS, CDR2 YFSETQ. These data belong to a study of radiotherapy plus CTLA-4 blockade in lung cancer. As for the study in general: In approximately 17% of patients, objective responses were seen; 25% to 40% had disease control.

The method was immunoSEQ multiplex PCR; TCRdb's version includes in-frame clones alone and lacks a portion of them. The repertoire holds about 73,000 clones, with 80% to 90% as singletons. Findings and caveats of the study: Early clonal dynamics of blood T cells, together with interferon-beta, were reported as the best response predictor.

Here the sequenced sample was peripheral blood, taken from a patient treated with radiotherapy plus ipilimumab. The J gene is TRBJ1-1, the V gene TRBV5-1, with 7 bases identical to TRBD1. The TCR was taken from a human donor with non-small cell lung cancer that progressed on radiotherapy plus ipilimumab. CDR3 protein: CASSITRGVNTEAFF. The CDR3 coding sequence is TGCGCCAGCAGCATAACCAGGGGGGTGAACACTGAAGCTTTCTTT. The variable domain in full, with the rest retrieved from reference TRBV5-1 and TRBJ1-1, is KAGVTQTPRYLIKTRGQQVTLSCSPISGHRSVSWYQQTPGQGLQFLFEYFSETQRNKGNFPGRFSGRQFSNSRSEMNVSTLELGDSALYLCASSITRGVNTEAFFGQGTRLTVV.